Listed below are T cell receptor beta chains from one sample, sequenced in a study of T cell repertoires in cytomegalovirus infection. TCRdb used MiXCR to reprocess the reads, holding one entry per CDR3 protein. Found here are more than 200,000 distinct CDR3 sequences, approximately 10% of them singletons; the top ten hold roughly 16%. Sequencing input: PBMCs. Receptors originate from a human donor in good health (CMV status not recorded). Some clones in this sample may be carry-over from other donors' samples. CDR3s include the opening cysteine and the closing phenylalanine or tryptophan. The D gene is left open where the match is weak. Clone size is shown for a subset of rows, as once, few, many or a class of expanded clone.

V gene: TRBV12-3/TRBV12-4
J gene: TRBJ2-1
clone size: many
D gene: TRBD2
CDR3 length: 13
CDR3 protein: CASSPRAGNEQFF
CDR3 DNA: TGTGCCAGCAGTCCGCGAGCGGGGAATGAGCAGTTCTTC

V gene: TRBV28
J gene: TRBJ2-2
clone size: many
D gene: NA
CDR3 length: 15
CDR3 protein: CASSIRLTNTGELFF
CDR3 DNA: TGTGCCAGCAGTATTCGACTGACGAACACCGGGGAGCTGTTTTTT

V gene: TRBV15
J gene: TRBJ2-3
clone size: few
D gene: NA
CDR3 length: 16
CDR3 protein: CATSRAGTRKTDTQYF
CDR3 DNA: TGTGCCACCAGCAGAGCCGGGACTCGGAAAACAGATACGCAGTATTTT

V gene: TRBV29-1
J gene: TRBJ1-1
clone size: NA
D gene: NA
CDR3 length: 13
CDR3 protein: CSVLGGLNTEAFF
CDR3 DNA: TGCAGCGTCCTCGGGGGGTTGAACACTGAAGCTTTCTTT

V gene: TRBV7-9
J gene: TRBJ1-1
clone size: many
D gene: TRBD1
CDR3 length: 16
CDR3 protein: CASSLRTGPLNTEAFF
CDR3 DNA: TGTGCCAGCAGCTTAAGGACAGGTCCTCTGAACACTGAAGCTTTCTTT

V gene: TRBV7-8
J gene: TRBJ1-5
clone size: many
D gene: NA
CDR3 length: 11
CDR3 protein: CASSLGPDLHF
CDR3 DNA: TGTGCCAGCAGCTTAGGGCCTGATCTGCATTTT

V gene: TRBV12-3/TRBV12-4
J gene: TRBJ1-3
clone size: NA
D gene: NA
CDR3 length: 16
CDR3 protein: CASSSTGRGSGNTIYF
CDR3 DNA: TGTGCCAGCAGTTCGACCGGCAGGGGCTCTGGAAACACCATATATTTT

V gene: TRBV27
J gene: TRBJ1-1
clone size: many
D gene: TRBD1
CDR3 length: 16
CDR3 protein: CASSGGTGNLNTEAFF
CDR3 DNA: TGTGCCAGCAGCGGCGGGACAGGAAACTTGAACACTGAAGCTTTCTTT

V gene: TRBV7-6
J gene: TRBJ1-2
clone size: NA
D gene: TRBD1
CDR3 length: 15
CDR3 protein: CASSLQGAPTYGYTF
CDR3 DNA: TGTGCCAGCAGCTTACAGGGGGCCCCGACCTATGGCTACACCTTC

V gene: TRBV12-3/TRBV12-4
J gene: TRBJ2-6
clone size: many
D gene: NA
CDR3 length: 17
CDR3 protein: CASSLGTRQVGANVLTF
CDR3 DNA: TGTGCCAGCAGTTTAGGGACCCGACAGGTTGGGGCCAACGTCCTGACTTTC

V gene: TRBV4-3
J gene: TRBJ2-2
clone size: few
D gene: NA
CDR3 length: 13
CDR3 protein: CASRYSNTGELFF
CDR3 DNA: TGCGCCAGCAGGTACAGCAACACCGGGGAGCTGTTTTTT

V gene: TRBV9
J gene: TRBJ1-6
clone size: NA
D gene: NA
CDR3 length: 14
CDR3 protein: CASSENDPRGPLHF
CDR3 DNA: TGTGCCAGCAGCGAAAACGACCCCCGGGGACCCCTCCACTTT

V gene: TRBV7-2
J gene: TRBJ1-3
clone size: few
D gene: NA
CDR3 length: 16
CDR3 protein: CASSLMMGEGGNTIYF
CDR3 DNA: TGTGCCAGCAGCTTAATGATGGGGGAAGGAGGAAACACCATATATTTT

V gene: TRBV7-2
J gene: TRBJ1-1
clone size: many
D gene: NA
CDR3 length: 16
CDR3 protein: CASSPPGGTRNTEAFF
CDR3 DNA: TGTGCCAGCAGCCCTCCGGGCGGGACGCGGAACACTGAAGCTTTCTTT

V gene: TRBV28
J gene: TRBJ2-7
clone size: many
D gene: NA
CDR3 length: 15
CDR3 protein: CASSEGGIPTYEQYF
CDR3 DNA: TGTGCCAGCAGTGAAGGGGGGATCCCCACCTACGAGCAGTACTTC

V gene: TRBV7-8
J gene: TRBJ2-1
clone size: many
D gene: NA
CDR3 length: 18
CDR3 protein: CASIARPPRGGSYNEQFF
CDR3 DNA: TGTGCCAGCATCGCCCGCCCCCCGAGAGGGGGTTCCTACAATGAGCAGTTCTTC

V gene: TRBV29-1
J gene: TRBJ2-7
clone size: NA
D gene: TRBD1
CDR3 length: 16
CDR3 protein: CSAEGVPGTGKHEQYF
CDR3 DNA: TGCAGCGCCGAGGGCGTTCCGGGGACAGGGAAGCACGAGCAGTACTTC

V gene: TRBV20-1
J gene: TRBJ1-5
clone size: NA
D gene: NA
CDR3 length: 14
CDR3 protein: CSATQGLINQPQHF
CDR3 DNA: TGCAGTGCTACTCAGGGCCTGATCAATCAGCCCCAGCATTTT

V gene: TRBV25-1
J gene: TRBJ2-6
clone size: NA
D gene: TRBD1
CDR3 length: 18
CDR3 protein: CASSIPGQAVSGANVLTF
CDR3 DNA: TGTGCCAGCAGTATACCGGGACAGGCGGTCTCTGGGGCCAACGTCCTGACTTTC

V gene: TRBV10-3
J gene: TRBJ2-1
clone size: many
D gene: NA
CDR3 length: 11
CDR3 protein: CAIARVNEQFF
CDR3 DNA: TGTGCCATCGCCCGGGTGAATGAGCAGTTCTTC

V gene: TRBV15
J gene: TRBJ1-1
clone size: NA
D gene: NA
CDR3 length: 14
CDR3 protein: CATSRGTTVTEAFF
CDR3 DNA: TGTGCCACCAGCCGAGGGACCACGGTCACTGAAGCTTTCTTT

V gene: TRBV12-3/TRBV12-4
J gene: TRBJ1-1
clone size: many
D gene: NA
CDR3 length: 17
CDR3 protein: CASSQNVWGGLDTEAFF
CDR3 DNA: TGTGCCAGCTCTCAGAATGTTTGGGGCGGGTTGGACACTGAAGCTTTCTTT

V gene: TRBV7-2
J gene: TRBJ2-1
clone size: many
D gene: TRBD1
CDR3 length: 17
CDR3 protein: CASSLARRTGESNEQFF
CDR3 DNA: TGTGCCAGCAGCTTAGCGCGGAGGACAGGGGAATCCAATGAGCAGTTCTTC

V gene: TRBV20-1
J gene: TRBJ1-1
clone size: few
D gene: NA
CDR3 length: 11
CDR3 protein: CSAPGDTEAFF
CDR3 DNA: TGCAGTGCCCCAGGGGACACTGAAGCTTTCTTT

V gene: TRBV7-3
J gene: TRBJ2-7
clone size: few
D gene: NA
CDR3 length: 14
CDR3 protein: CASSLSRTADEQYF
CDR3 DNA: TGTGCCAGCAGCTTATCAAGGACCGCCGACGAGCAGTACTTC

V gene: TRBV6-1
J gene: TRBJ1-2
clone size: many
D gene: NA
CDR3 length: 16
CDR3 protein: CASSEVGWASNDGYTF
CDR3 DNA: TGTGCCAGCAGTGAAGTTGGTTGGGCGTCCAACGATGGCTACACCTTC

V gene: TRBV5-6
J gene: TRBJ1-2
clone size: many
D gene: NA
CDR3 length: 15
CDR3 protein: CASSPQDTGFYGYTF
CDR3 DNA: TGTGCCAGCAGCCCCCAGGACACCGGATTCTATGGCTACACCTTC

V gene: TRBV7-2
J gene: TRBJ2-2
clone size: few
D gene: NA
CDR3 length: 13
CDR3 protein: CASSPVRAGELFF
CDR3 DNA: TGTGCCAGCAGCCCCGTCCGTGCCGGGGAGCTGTTTTTT

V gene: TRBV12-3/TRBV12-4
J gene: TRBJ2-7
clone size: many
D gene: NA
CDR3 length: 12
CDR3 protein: CASSLNPAWQHF
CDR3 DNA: TGTGCCAGCAGCCTCAACCCCGCCTGGCAGCACTTC

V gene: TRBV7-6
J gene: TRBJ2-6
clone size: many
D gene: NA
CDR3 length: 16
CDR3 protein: CASSLASGAGANVLTF
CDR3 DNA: TGTGCCAGCAGCTTAGCTTCGGGGGCTGGGGCCAACGTCCTGACTTTC

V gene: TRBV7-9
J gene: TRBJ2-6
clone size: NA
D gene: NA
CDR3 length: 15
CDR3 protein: CASRSQGTGANVLTF
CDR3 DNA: TGTGCCAGCAGAAGCCAGGGGACTGGGGCCAACGTCCTGACTTTC

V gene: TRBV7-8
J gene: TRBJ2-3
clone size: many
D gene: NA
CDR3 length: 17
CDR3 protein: CASSLGRLVRPTDTQYF
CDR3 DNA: TGTGCCAGCAGCTTAGGTCGCTTGGTGAGACCCACAGATACGCAGTATTTT

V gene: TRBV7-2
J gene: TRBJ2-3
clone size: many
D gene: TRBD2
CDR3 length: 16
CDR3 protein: CASSFPGTSGQITQYF
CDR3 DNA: TGTGCCAGCAGCTTCCCCGGGACTAGCGGACAAATTACGCAGTATTTT

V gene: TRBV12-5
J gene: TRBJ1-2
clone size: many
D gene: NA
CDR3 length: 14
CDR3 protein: CASGLGMRKDGYTF
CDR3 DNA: TGTGCTAGTGGTTTGGGTATGCGGAAAGATGGCTACACCTTC

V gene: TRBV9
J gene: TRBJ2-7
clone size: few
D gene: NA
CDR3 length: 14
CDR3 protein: CASSVANRVGEQYF
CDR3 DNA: TGTGCCAGCAGCGTAGCTAACAGGGTTGGCGAGCAGTACTTC

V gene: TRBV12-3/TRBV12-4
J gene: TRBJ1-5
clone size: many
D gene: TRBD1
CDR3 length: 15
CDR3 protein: CASSPETGLGGPQHF
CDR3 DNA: TGTGCCAGCAGTCCGGAGACAGGGCTGGGAGGGCCCCAGCATTTT

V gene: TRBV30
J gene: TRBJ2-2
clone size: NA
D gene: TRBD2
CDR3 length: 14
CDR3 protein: CAWIRTSGSRELFF
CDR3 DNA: TGTGCCTGGATAAGGACTAGCGGGAGCAGGGAGCTGTTTTTT

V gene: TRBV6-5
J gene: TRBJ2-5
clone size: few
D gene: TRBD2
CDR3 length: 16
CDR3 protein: CASSPLAGGLQETQYF
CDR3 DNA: TGTGCCAGCAGCCCCCTAGCGGGGGGGCTTCAAGAGACCCAGTACTTC

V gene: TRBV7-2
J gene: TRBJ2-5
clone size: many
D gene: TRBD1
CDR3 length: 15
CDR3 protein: CASSERTGAIETQYF
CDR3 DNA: TGTGCCAGCAGCGAACGAACAGGGGCTATAGAGACCCAGTACTTC

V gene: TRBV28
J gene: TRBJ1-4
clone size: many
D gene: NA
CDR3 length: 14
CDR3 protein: CASGLVTTNEKLFF
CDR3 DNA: TGTGCCAGCGGACTGGTCACAACTAATGAAAAACTGTTTTTT

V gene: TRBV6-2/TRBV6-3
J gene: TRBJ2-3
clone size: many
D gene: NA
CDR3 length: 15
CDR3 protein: CATLKSGLNTDTQYF
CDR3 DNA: TGTGCCACCCTAAAGAGCGGACTAAACACAGATACGCAGTATTTT

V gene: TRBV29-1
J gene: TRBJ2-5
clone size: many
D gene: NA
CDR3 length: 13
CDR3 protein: CSVESAGGETQYF
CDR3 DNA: TGCAGCGTTGAGAGTGCTGGTGGAGAGACCCAGTACTTC